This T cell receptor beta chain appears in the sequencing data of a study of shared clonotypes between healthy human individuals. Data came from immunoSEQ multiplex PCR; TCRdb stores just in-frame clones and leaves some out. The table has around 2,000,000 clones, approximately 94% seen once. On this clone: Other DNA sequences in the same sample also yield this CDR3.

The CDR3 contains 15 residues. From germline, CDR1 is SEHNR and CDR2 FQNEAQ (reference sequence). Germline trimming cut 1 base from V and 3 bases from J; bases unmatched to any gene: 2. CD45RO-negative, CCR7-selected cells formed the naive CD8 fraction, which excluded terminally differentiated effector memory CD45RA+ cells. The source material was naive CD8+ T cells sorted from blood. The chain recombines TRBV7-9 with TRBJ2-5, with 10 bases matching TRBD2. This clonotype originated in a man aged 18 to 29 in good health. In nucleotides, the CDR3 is TGTGCCAGCAGCTTAGGAACTAGCGGGGAAGAGACCCAGTACTTC. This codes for CASSLGTSGEETQYF.